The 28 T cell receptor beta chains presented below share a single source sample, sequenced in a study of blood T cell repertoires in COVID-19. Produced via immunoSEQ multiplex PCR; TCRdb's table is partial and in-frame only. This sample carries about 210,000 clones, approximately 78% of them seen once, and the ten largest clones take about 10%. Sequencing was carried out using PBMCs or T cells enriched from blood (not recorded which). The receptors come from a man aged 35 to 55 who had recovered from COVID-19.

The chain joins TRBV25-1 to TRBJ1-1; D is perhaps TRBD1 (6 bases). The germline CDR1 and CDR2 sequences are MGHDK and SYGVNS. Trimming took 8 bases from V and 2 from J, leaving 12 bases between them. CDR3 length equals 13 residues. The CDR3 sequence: CASRQGTNTEAFF. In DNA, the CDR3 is TGTGCCAGCCGGCAGGGGACCAACACTGAAGCTTTCTTT.

The CDR3 DNA sequence: TGTGCCAGCAGTCGTAGCCGACTCAGCACAGATACGCAGTATTTT. This encodes CASSRSRLSTDTQYF. V and J are TRBV11-2 and TRBJ2-3, with no clear D. Germline values: CDR1 SGHAT, CDR2 FQNNGV. Trimming left V 6 bases short and J 0 bases short, with 13 bases between. CDR3 length: 15 amino acids.

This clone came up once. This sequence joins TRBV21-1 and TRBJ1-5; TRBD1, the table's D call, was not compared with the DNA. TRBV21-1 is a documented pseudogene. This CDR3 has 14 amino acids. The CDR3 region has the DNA TGTGCCAGCCCCGGGACAGAGAGCAATCAGCCCCAGCATTTT. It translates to CASPGTESNQPQHF.

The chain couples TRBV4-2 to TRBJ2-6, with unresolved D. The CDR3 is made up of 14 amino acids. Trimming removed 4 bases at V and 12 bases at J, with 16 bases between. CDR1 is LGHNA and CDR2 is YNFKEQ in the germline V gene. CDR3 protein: CASSPYSGISVLTF. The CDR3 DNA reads TGTGCCAGCAGCCCTTACAGTGGAATCAGCGTCCTGACTTTC.

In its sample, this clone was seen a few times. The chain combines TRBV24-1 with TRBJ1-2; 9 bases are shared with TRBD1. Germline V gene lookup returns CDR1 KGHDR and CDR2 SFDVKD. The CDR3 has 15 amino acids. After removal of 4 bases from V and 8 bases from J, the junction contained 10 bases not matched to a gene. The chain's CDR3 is CATSEGTGTLRGYTF. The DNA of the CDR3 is TGTGCCACCAGTGAGGGGACAGGGACTCTGAGGGGCTACACCTTC.

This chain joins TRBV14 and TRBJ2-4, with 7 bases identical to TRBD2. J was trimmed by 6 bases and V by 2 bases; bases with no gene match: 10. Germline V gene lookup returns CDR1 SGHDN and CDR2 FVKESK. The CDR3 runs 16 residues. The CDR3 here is CASSQQREGLLNIQYF. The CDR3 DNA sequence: TGTGCCAGCAGCCAACAAAGGGAGGGACTCCTAAACATTCAGTACTTC.

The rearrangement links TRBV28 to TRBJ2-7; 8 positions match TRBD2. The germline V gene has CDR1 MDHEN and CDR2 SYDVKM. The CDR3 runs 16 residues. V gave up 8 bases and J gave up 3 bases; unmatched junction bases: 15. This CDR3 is CASRPISGKGVYEQYF. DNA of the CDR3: TGTGCCAGCCGCCCAATTAGCGGGAAGGGGGTCTACGAGCAGTACTTC.

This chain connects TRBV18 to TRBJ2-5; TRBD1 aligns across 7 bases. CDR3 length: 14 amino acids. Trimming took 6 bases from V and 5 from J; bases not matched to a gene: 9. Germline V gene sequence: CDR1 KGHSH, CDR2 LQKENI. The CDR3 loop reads CASSLETGDETQYF. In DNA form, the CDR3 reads TGTGCCAGCTCTCTAGAAACAGGGGACGAGACCCAGTACTTC. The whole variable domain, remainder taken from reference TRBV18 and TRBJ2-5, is NAGVMQNPRHLVRRRGQEARLRCSPMKGHSHVYWYRQLPEEGLKFMVYLQKENIIDESGMPKERFSAEFPKEGPSILRIQQVVRGDSAAYFCASSLETGDETQYFGPGTRLLVL.

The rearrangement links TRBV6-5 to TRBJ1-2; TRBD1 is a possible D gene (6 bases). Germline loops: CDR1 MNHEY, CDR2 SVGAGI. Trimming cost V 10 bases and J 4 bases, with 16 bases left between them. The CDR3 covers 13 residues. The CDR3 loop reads CATKKGGVYGYTF. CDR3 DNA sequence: TGTGCCACTAAAAAAGGGGGAGTCTATGGCTACACCTTC.

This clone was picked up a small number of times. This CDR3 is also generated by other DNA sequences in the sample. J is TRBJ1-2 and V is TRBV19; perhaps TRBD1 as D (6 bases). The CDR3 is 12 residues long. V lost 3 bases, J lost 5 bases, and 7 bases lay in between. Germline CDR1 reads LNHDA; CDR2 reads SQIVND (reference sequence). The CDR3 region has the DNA TGTGCCAGTAGTATTACAGGGTATGGCTACACCTTC. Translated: CASSITGYGYTF.

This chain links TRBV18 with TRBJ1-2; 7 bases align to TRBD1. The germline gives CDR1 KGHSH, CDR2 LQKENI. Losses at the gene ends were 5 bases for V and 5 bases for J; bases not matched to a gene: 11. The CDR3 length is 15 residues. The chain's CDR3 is CASSSARDSIYGYTF. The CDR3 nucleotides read TGTGCCAGCTCATCCGCCCGGGACAGCATTTATGGCTACACCTTC.

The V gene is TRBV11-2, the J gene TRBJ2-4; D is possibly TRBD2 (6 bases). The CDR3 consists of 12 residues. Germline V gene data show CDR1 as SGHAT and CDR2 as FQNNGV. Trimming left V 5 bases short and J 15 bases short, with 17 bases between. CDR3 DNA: TGTGCCAGCAGCACACATCCGGGAGTCTGGTACTTC. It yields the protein CASSTHPGVWYF.

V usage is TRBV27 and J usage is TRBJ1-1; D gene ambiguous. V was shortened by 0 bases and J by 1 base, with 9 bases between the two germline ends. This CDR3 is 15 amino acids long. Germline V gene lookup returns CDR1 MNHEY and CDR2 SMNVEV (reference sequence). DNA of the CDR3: TGTGCCAGCAGTTTATCCTCTAGAGCGAACACTGAAGCTTTCTTT. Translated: CASSLSSRANTEAFF.

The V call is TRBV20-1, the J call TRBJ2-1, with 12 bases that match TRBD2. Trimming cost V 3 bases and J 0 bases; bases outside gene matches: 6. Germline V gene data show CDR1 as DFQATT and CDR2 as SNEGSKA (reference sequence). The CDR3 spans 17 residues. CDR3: CSASGTSGPSSYNEQFF. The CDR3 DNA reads TGCAGTGCTAGTGGGACTAGCGGGCCCAGCTCCTACAATGAGCAGTTCTTC.

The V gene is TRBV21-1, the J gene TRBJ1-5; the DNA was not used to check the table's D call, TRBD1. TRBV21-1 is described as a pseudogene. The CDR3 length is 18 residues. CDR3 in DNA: TGTGCCAGCAGCAAATTTCCGGCTACAGGGGTGGGGAATCAGCCCCAGCATTTT. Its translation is CASSKFPATGVGNQPQHF.

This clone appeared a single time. The CDR3 DNA is TGCGCCAGCAGCCCAAGAGACGGGGAGACCCAGTACTTC. Residues: CASSPRDGETQYF. The chain combines TRBV5-1 with TRBJ2-5; D gene unclear. Germline V gene sequence: CDR1 SGHRS, CDR2 YFSETQ. The CDR3 spans 13 residues. V was trimmed by 4 bases and J by 5 bases, leaving 12 bases between them.

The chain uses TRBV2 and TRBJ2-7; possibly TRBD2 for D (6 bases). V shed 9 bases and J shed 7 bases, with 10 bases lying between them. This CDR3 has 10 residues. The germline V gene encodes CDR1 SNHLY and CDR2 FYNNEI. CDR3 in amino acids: CASRETEQYF. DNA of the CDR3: TGTGCCAGTCGGGAGACTGAGCAGTACTTC.

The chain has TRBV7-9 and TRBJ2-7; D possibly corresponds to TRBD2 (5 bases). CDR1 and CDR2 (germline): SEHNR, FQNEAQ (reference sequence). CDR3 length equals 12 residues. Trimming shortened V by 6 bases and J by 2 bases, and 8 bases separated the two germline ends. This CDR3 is CASSPGTYEQYF. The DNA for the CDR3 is TGTGCCAGCAGTCCCGGGACCTACGAGCAGTACTTC. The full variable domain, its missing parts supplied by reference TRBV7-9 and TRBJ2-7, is DTGVSQNPRHKITKRGQNVTFRCDPISEHNRLYWYRQTLGQGPEFLTYFQNEAQLEKSRLLSDRFSAERPKGSFSTLEIQRTEQGDSAMYLCASSPGTYEQYFGPGTRLTVT.

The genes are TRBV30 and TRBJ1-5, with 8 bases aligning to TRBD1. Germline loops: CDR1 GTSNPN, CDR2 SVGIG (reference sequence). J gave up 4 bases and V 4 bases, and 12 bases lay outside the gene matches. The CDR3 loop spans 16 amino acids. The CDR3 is CAWNRRGQIWNQPQHF. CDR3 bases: TGTGCCTGGAATCGCAGGGGGCAGATTTGGAATCAGCCCCAGCATTTT. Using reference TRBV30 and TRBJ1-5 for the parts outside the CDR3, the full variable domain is SQTIHQWPATLVQPVGSPLSLECTVEGTSNPNLYWYRQAAGRGLQLLFYSVGIGQISSEVPQNLSASRPQDRQFILSSKKLLLSDSGFYLCAWNRRGQIWNQPQHFGDGTRLSIL.

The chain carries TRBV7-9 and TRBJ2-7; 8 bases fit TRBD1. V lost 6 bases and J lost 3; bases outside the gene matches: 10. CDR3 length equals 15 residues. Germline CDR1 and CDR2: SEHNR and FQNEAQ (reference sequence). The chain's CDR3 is CASSFTGGGSYEQYF. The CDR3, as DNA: TGTGCCAGCAGTTTTACAGGGGGAGGAAGCTACGAGCAGTACTTC. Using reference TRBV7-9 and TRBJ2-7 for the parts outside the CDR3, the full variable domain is DTGVSQNPRHKITKRGQNVTFRCDPISEHNRLYWYRQTLGQGPEFLTYFQNEAQLEKSRLLSDRFSAERPKGSFSTLEIQRTEQGDSAMYLCASSFTGGGSYEQYFGPGTRLTVT.

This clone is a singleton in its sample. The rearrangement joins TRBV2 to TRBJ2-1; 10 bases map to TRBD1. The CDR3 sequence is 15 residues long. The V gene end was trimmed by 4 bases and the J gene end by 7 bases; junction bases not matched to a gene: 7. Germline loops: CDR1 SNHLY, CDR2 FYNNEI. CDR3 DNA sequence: TGTGCCAGCAGTGGGGGGACAGGGGCATGGAATGAGCAGTTCTTC. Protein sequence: CASSGGTGAWNEQFF.

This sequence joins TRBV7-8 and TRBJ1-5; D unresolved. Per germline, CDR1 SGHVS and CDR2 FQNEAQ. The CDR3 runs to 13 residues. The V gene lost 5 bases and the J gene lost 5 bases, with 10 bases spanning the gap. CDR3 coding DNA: TGTGCCAGCAGCGCTGAGCGTTATCAGCCCCAGCATTTT. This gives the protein CASSAERYQPQHF.

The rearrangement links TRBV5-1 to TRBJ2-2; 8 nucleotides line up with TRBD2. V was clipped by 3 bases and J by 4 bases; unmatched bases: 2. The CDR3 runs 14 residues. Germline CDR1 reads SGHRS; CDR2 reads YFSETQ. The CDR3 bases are TGCGCCAGCAGCTCCGGGGGGGGCACCGGGGAGCTGTTTTTT. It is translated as CASSSGGGTGELFF.

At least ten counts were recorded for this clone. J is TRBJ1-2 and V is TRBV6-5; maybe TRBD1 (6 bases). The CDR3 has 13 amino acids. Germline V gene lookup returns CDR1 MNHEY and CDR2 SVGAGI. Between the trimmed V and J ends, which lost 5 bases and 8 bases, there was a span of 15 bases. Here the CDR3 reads CASSTGFPGGYTF. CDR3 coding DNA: TGTGCCAGCAGTACAGGGTTTCCGGGAGGCTACACCTTC.

The CDR3 loop reads CASSLSPRGAYNEQFF. The CDR3 DNA follows: TGTGCCAGCAGCTTATCTCCCAGGGGGGCGTACAATGAGCAGTTCTTC. The gene calls are TRBV7-3 and TRBJ2-1; D is possibly TRBD1 (7 bases). Germline CDR1 reads SGHTA; CDR2 reads FQGTGA. This CDR3 region has 16 residues. V lost 2 bases and J 4 bases, leaving 15 bases between the germline ends. The full variable domain, completed using reference TRBV7-3 and TRBJ2-1, is GAGVSQTPSNKVTEKGKYVELRCDPISGHTALYWYRQSLGQGPEFLIYFQGTGAADDSGLPNDRFFAVRPEGSVSTLKIQRTERGDSAVYLCASSLSPRGAYNEQFFGPGTRLTVL.

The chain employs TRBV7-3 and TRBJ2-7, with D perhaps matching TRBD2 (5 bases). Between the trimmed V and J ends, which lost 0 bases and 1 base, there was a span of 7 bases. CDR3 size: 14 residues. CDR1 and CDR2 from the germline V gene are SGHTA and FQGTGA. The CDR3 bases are TGTGCCAGCAGCTTAACCGGGGAGTCCTACGAGCAGTACTTC. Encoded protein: CASSLTGESYEQYF.

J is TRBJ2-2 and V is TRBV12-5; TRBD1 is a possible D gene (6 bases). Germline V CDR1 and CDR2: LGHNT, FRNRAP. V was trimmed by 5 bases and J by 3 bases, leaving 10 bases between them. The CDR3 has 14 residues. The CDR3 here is CASGEQGYTGELFF. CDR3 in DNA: TGTGCTAGTGGTGAACAGGGATACACCGGGGAGCTGTTTTTT. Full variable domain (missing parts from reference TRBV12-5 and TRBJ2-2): DARVTQTPRHKVTEMGQEVTMRCQPILGHNTVFWYRQTMMQGLELLAYFRNRAPLDDSGMPKDRFSAEMPDATLATLKIQPSEPRDSAVYFCASGEQGYTGELFFGEGSRLTVL.

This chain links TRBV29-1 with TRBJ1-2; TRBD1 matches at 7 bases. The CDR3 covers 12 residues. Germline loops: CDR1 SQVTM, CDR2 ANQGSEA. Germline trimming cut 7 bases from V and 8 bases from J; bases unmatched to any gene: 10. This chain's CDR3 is CSAISGGYGYTF. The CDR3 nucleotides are TGCAGCGCAATATCAGGGGGGTACGGCTACACCTTC.